This T cell receptor beta chain stems from a study of blood T cells in healthy people across ages. The V and J ends lost 4 bases and 9 bases, in that order; junction bases with no gene match: 6. Per the germline V gene, CDR1 is SQVTM and CDR2 is ANQGSEA. The CDR3 sequence is 13 residues long. Investigators took around 10 milliliters of peripheral blood from every donor. The study's findings and limits: The study found more naive CD4+ cells and higher diversity in long-lived than aged donors. With donor CMV status unknown, expanded clonotype changes were possibly confounded.

With a J-beta primer mix and a sample-barcoded 5' primer, a second PCR ran about 7 to 12 cycles. TCRdb called the 5' RACE reads again in MiXCR, with one record for every CDR3 protein. The sample holds some 780,000 distinct CDR3 sequences, 56% seen once. This clonotype came up once. No antigen is known for it. The TCR sequence derives from a man aged 35-49 years in good health. The chain couples TRBV29-1 to TRBJ2-1, with 10 bases lining up with TRBD2. Material: blood. The CDR3 coding sequence is TGCAGCGTTGTTCTAGCGGGAGTGGGTGAGCAGTTCTTC. As protein: CSVVLAGVGEQFF.